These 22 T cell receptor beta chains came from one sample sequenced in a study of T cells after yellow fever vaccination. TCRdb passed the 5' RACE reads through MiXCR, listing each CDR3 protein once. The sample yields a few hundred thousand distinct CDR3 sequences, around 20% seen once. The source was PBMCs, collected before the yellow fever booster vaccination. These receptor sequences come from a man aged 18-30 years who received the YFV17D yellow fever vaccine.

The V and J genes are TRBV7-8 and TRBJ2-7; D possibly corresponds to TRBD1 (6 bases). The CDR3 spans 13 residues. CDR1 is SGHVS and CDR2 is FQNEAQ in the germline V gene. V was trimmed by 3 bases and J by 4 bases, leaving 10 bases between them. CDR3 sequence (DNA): TGTGCCAGCAGCTTGGGGACACCTTACGAGCAGTACTTC. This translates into CASSLGTPYEQYF.

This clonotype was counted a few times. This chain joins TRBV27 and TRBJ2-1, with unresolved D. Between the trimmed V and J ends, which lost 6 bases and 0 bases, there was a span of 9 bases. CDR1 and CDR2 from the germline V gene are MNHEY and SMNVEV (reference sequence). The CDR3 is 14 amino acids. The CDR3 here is CASRIVGSYNEQFF. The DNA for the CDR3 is TGTGCCAGCAGAATAGTGGGCTCCTACAATGAGCAGTTCTTC.

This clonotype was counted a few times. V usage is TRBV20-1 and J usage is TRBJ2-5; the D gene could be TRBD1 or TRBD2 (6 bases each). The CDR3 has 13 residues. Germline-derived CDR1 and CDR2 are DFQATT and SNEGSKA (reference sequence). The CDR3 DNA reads TGCAGCGCGGGGAAAGGGGGGCAAGAGACCCAGTACTTC. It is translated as CSAGKGGQETQYF.

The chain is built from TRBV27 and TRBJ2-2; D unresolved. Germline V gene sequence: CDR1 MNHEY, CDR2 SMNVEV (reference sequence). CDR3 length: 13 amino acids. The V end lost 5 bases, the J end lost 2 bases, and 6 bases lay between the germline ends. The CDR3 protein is CASSAINTGELFF. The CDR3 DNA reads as TGTGCCAGCAGTGCCATAAACACCGGGGAGCTGTTTTTT.

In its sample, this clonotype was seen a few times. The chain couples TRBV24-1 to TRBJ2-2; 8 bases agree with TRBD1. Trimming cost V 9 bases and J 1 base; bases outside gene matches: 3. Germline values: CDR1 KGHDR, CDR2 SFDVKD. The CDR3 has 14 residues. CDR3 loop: CATAGTGNTGELFF. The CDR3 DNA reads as TGTGCCACCGCCGGGACAGGGAACACCGGGGAGCTGTTTTTT.

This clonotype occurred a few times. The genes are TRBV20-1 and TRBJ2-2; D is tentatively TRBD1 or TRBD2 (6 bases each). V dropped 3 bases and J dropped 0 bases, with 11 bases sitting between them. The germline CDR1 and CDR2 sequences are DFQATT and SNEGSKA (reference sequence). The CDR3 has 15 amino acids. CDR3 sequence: CSASPGGANTGELFF. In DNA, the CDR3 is TGCAGTGCTAGCCCCGGGGGCGCGAACACCGGGGAGCTGTTTTTT.

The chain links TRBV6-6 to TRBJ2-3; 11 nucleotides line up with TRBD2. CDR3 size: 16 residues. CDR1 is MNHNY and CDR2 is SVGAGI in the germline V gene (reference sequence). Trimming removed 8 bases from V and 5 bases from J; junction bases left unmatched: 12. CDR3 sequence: CASSLAGGRGRDTQYF. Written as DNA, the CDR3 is TGTGCCAGCTCGCTAGCGGGGGGCCGAGGGAGAGATACGCAGTATTTT.

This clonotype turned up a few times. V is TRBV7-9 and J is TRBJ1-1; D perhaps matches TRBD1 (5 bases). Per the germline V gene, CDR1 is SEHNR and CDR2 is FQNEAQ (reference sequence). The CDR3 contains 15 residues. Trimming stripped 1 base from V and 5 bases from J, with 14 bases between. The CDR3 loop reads CASSLGAQGGTEAFF. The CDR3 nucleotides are TGTGCCAGCAGCTTAGGGGCCCAGGGTGGGACTGAAGCTTTCTTT.

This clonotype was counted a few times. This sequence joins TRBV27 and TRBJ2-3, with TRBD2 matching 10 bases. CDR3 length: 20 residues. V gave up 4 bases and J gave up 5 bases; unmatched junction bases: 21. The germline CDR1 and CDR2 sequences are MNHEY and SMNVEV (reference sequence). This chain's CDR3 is CASSSWTKVAAGGPGDTQYF. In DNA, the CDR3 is TGTGCCAGCAGTTCTTGGACGAAGGTGGCAGCGGGGGGGCCAGGAGATACGCAGTATTTT.

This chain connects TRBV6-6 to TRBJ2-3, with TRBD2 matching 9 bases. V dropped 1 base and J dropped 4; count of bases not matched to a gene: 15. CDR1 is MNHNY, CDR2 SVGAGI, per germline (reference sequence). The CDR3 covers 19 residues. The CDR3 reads CASSYFSPSSGAAPDTQYF. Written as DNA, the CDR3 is TGTGCCAGCAGTTACTTCTCCCCCTCTAGCGGGGCGGCCCCAGATACGCAGTATTTT.

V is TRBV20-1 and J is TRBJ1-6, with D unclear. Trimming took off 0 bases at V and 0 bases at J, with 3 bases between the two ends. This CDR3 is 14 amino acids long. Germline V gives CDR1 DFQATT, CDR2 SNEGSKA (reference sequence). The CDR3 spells CSARDSSYNSPLHF. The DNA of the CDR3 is TGCAGTGCTAGAGACAGCTCCTATAATTCACCCCTCCACTTT.

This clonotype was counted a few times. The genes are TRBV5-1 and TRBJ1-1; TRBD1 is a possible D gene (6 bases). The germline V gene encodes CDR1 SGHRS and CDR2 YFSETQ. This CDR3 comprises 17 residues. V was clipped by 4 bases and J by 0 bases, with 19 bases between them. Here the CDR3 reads CASSLDLKQGLNTEAFF. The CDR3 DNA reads TGCGCCAGCAGCCTGGACCTTAAACAGGGATTGAACACTGAAGCTTTCTTT.

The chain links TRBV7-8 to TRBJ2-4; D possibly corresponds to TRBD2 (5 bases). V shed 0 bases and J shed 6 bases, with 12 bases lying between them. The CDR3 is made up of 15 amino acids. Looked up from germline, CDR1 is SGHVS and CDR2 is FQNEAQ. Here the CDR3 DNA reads TGTGCCAGCAGCTTAGCGCGGGTTGGTAGAAACATTCAGTACTTC. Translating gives CASSLARVGRNIQYF.

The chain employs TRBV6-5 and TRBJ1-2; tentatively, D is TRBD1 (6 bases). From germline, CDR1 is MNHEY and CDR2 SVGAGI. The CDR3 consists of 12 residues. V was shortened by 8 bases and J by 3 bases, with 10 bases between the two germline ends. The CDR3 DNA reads TGTGCCAGCGGGGGCAGGGACTATGGCTACACCTTC. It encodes CASGGRDYGYTF.

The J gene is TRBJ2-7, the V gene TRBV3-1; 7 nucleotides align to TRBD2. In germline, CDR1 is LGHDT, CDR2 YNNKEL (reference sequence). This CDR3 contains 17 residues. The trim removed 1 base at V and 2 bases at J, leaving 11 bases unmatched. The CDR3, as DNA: TGTGCCAGCAGCCAAGTGAGTAGCGGGCCCCCTACCTACGAGCAGTACTTC. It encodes CASSQVSSGPPTYEQYF.

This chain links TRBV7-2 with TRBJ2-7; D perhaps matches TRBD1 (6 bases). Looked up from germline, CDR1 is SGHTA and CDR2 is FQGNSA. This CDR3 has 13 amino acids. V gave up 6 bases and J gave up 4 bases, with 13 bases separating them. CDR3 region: CASSQARGYEQYV. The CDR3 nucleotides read TGTGCCAGCAGTCAAGCCAGGGGTTACGAGCAGTACGTC.

In DNA, the CDR3 is TGCAGCGCCCGCCCGCCTCAGGGGACCTGGGACGGCTACACCTTC. Translation: CSARPPQGTWDGYTF. The chain uses TRBV29-1 and TRBJ1-2, with a possible D match to TRBD1 (6 bases). V lost 7 bases, J lost 8 bases, and 26 bases lay in between. The CDR3 covers 15 residues. The germline V gene encodes CDR1 SQVTM and CDR2 ANQGSEA.

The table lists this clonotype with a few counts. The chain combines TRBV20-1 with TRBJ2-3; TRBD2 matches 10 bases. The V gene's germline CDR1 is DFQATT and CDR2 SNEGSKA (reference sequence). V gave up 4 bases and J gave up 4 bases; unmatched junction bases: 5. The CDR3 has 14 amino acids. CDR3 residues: CSATVAGGADTQYF. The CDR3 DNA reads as TGCAGTGCTACAGTAGCGGGGGGAGCAGATACGCAGTATTTT.

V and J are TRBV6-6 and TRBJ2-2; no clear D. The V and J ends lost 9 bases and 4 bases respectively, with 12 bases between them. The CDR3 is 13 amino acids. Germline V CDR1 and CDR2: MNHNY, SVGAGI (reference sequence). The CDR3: CASIGPSTGELFF. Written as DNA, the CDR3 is TGTGCCAGTATCGGGCCCTCCACCGGGGAGCTGTTTTTT.

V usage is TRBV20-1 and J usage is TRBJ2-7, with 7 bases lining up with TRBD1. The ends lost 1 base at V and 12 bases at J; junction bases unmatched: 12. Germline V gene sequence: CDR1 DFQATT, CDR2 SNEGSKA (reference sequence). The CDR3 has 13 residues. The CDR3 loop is CSARVRGTAPTYV. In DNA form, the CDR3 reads TGCAGTGCTAGAGTGCGTGGGACAGCCCCCACGTACGTC.

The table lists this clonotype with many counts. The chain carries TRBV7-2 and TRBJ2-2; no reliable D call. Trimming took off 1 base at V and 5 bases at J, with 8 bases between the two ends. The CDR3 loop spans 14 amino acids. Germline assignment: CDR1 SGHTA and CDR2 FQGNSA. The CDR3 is CASSLVGRTGELFF. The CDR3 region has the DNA TGTGCCAGCAGCTTAGTAGGGCGGACCGGGGAGCTGTTTTTT.

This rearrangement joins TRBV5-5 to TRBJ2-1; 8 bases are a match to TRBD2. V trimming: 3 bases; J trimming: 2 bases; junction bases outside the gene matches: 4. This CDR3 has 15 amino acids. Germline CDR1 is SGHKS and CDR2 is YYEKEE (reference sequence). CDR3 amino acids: CASSSGGGTYNEQFF. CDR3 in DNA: TGTGCCAGCAGCTCAGGCGGGGGGACCTACAATGAGCAGTTCTTC.